This TCR beta chain was retrieved from a study of blood T cell repertoires in COVID-19 (dated by TCRdb to about 2020). With regard to the full study: Samples from collaborators originated in the United States, Italy and Spain and spanned both the acute and convalescent phases of COVID-19. The material from the prospective study consisted of cDNA or gDNA derived from T cells, B-cell-depleted T cells, or PBMCs. Deeply sampled blood TCRbeta repertoires from subjects exposed to, actively infected with, or recovered from COVID-19 were included in the dataset. A freely available public database, intended as a resource for researchers studying the immune response to SARS-CoV-2, is where the repertoires were released. The samples were drawn from two sources: the first 160 participants of the ongoing ImmuneRACE study, and 1,000 to 1,500 subjects contributed by 6 global collaborators. Sample metadata almost always included a de-identified subject ID, COVID-19 status, age in years and sex. HLA class I and class II types, where available, came from metadata supplied by the sample provider rather than from assay-based typing. Broad study findings and their caveats: Clinical and demographic metadata were provided uncurated, with the amount varying by source and participant.

The immunoSEQ Assay, a bias-controlled multiplex PCR, was used to amplify TCRbeta CDR3 regions from genomic DNA. For the original study's pipeline: The number of nucleated cells in each sample was estimated from the amplification of reference gene primers within the assay. To quantify the absolute abundance of each unique TCRbeta CDR3 rearrangement, sequence reads were collapsed and filtered. For each sample, productive Simpson clonality was calculated as the square root of Simpson's diversity index across productive rearrangements. In TCRdb, the immuneACCESS table is reduced to in-frame sequences with V and J assigned. These tables do not hold every clone; where another copy was compared, an unresolved V gene accounts for under half, and the others remain unexplained. V, J and clone size are taken as reported in that table, and D and trimming were inferred from the DNA itself. The sample table contains about 75,000 clones; only one count was recorded for 84% of them. Around 24% of the sample goes to the ten largest clones.

V was cut back by 0 bases and J by 7 bases, leaving a gap of 10 bases between them. Reading the germline V gene gives CDR1 SGHDN and CDR2 FVKESK. Including cysteine and phenylalanine, the CDR3 has 14 amino acids. Here the CDR3 DNA is all that survives: 42 bases in frame from base 1. Each collaborating institution followed its own protocols to collect whole blood in K2EDTA tubes. For TCRbeta analysis, collaborators shipped samples in one of three forms: frozen whole blood, isolated PBMCs, or DNA extracted from either of those sample types. Remarks on this clone: The specificity of this receptor is unknown. No much larger clone exists at a distance of one base, and base qualities are not known.

This chain joins TRBV14 to TRBJ2-1; the D gene cannot be resolved reliably. This clonotype was obtained from a woman in her fifties or sixties with acute or convalescent COVID-19. What was sequenced was peripheral blood. The CDR3 protein is CASSQDLLSNEQFF. The DNA sequence reads TGTGCCAGCAGCCAAGATTTACTATCTAATGAGCAGTTCTTC.